The 14 T cell receptor beta chains below all came from one sample that was sequenced in a study of shared T cell receptors in the human thymus (dated by TCRdb to the early 2020s). Libraries were constructed by the immunoSEQ multiplex PCR assay. In TCRdb, the immuneACCESS table is reduced to in-frame sequences with V and J assigned. These tables do not hold every clone; where another copy was compared, an unresolved V gene accounts for under half, and the others remain unexplained. Counted in this sample were roughly 550,000 clones; 78% of them appeared once. The ten largest clonotypes hold 0.013% of the sample. The same sample was also studied in work on human thymus T cells.

The sample comprised thymocytes. The receptors come from a boy under three years old with a congenital heart defect. Donor details come from another sample of the same person, matched by shared clones.

The chain uses TRBV11-2 and TRBJ1-4; TRBD1 matches 11 bases. After removal of 5 bases from V and 8 bases from J, the junction contained 1 base not matched to a gene. This CDR3 has 13 amino acids. CDR1 and CDR2 from the germline V gene are SGHAT and FQNNGV. The CDR3 region has the DNA TGTGCCAGCAGCCGGGACAGGGGGGAAAAACTGTTTTTT. Protein product: CASSRDRGEKLFF.

The chain recombines TRBV5-4 with TRBJ2-1; TRBD2 agrees at 7 bases. The V segment lost 2 bases and the J segment 1 base; nucleotides outside the gene matches: 6. Germline-derived CDR1 and CDR2 are SGHNT and YYREEE (reference sequence). The length of the CDR3 is 16 residues. CDR3 region: CASSFTPGRSYNEQFF. The CDR3 nucleotides are TGTGCCAGCAGCTTTACGCCCGGGAGGTCCTACAATGAGCAGTTCTTC.

The rearrangement joins TRBV7-2 to TRBJ1-4; 12 bases line up with TRBD1. The V gene end was trimmed by 3 bases and the J gene end by 7 bases; junction bases not matched to a gene: 9. Germline CDR1 and CDR2: SGHTA and FQGNSA. The CDR3 covers 17 residues. CDR3 bases: TGTGCCAGCAGCTTCTGGGACAGGGGGCGCGGTGGTGAAAAACTGTTTTTT. The encoded protein is CASSFWDRGRGGEKLFF.

The chain uses TRBV19 and TRBJ1-5; 7 bases map to TRBD1. The V gene's germline CDR1 is LNHDA and CDR2 SQIVND (reference sequence). The J segment lost 9 bases and the V segment lost 5 bases, leaving 7 bases of the junction unmatched. The CDR3 runs to 13 residues. CDR3 sequence (DNA): TGTGCCAGTAGTCGACAGGGCCTTTGGCCCCAGCATTTT. This gives the protein CASSRQGLWPQHF.

The chain carries TRBV29-1 and TRBJ2-7, with D tentatively TRBD2 (5 bases). CDR1 and CDR2 (germline): SQVTM, ANQGSEA. CDR3 length: 15 residues. V shed 4 bases and J shed 2 bases, with 18 bases lying between them. The CDR3 sequence: CSVVRMGLATYEQYF. CDR3 in DNA: TGCAGCGTTGTCCGTATGGGCCTAGCCACCTACGAGCAGTACTTC.

The chain recombines TRBV28 with TRBJ2-7; unclear D gene. The germline CDR1 and CDR2 sequences are MDHEN and SYDVKM. This CDR3 is 12 amino acids long. The V end lost 3 bases, the J end lost 2 bases, and 5 bases lay between the germline ends. CDR3: CASSFATYEQYF. DNA for the CDR3: TGTGCCAGCAGTTTTGCTACCTACGAGCAGTACTTC.

The genes are TRBV5-6 and TRBJ2-6; D remains ambiguous. Trimming took 0 bases from V and 2 from J, leaving 9 bases between them. The germline V gene has CDR1 SGHDT and CDR2 YYEEEE. This CDR3 contains 16 residues. The CDR3 bases are TGTGCCAGCAGCTTGGCGTGGCCCCCTGGGGCCAACGTCCTGACTTTC. The encoded protein is CASSLAWPPGANVLTF.

V is TRBV27 and J is TRBJ2-3; unclear D gene. The CDR3 is made up of 13 amino acids. Germline V lookup: CDR1 MNHEY, CDR2 SMNVEV (reference sequence). V was clipped by 3 bases and J by 2 bases, with 6 bases between them. The CDR3 nucleotides read TGTGCCAGCAGTTTGGCCCCCACAGATACGCAGTATTTT. Encoded protein: CASSLAPTDTQYF.

The CDR3 spells CASSQGRNPKNIQYF. The CDR3 nucleotides are TGCGCCAGCAGCCAGGGGCGTAATCCCAAAAACATTCAGTACTTC. This chain links TRBV4-3 with TRBJ2-4, with D perhaps matching TRBD1 (5 bases). Per the germline V gene, CDR1 is LGHNA and CDR2 is YSLEER. The CDR3 spans 15 residues. The V gene lost 3 bases and the J gene lost 2 bases, with 11 bases spanning the gap.

The chain is built from TRBV7-9 and TRBJ2-1; 10 bases align to TRBD2. After removal of 4 bases from V and 8 bases from J, the junction contained 14 bases not matched to a gene. The V gene's germline CDR1 is SEHNR and CDR2 FQNEAQ (reference sequence). The length of the CDR3 is 17 residues. In DNA, the CDR3 is TGTGCCAGCAGCTCCTATCTAGGCAGCGGGAGGGTTGATGAGCAGTTCTTC. Translating gives CASSSYLGSGRVDEQFF. The full variable domain, its missing parts supplied by reference TRBV7-9 and TRBJ2-1, is DTGVSQNPRHKITKRGQNVTFRCDPISEHNRLYWYRQTLGQGPEFLTYFQNEAQLEKSRLLSDRFSAERPKGSFSTLEIQRTEQGDSAMYLCASSSYLGSGRVDEQFFGPGTRLTVL.

The rearrangement links TRBV5-1 to TRBJ2-7, with 7 nucleotides matching TRBD2. V shed 0 bases, J shed 6 bases, and the junction held 6 bases outside the gene matches. This CDR3 comprises 14 residues. CDR1 is SGHRS, CDR2 YFSETQ, per germline. The CDR3 DNA is TGCGCCAGCAGCTTGGTTGCGGGAGAGGGCGAGCAGTACTTC. Its protein product is CASSLVAGEGEQYF.

The chain recombines TRBV9 with TRBJ2-7; D is perhaps TRBD1 (7 bases). The germline V and J ends were trimmed by 0 bases and 5 bases, with 15 bases remaining between them. Germline CDR1 reads SGDLS; CDR2 reads YYNGEE. This CDR3 has 15 amino acids. The CDR3 region is CASSVDSGGRNEQYF. CDR3 in DNA: TGTGCCAGCAGCGTAGACTCAGGGGGGAGAAACGAGCAGTACTTC.

The chain links TRBV19 to TRBJ2-1; a possible D gene is TRBD2 (6 bases). With 1 base removed from V and 0 bases from J, the gap between germline ends came to 13 bases. Looked up from germline, CDR1 is LNHDA and CDR2 is SQIVND (reference sequence). This CDR3 has 17 residues. The CDR3 here is CASSIVWDSSSYNEQFF. The DNA for the CDR3 is TGTGCCAGTAGTATAGTATGGGACTCGTCCTCCTACAATGAGCAGTTCTTC.

The chain employs TRBV9 and TRBJ2-5; TRBD1 matches 7 bases. There are 14 residues in the CDR3. From germline, CDR1 is SGDLS and CDR2 YYNGEE. The V and J ends lost 4 bases and 2 bases, in that order; junction bases with no gene match: 5. The CDR3 loop is CASSPGQAQETQYF. The CDR3 region has the DNA TGTGCCAGCAGCCCCGGACAGGCACAAGAGACCCAGTACTTC.